Listed here are 25 T cell receptor beta chains from one sample, sequenced in a study of T cells in Graves' hyperthyroidism and ophthalmopathy. From RNA transcripts, TCR beta CDR3 regions were amplified. First-round RT-PCR of the TCR CDR3 relied on the HTBI primer set. MiXCR was run by TCRdb on the multiplex PCR reads, yielding one entry per CDR3 protein. The sample has approximately 570,000 distinct CDR3 sequences, 20% seen once. The material sequenced was blood. The receptors stem from a man aged 35 to 55 with Graves' ophthalmopathy.

In this sample, this clonotype turned up a few times. V gene TRBV4-3 combines with J gene TRBJ2-1; possible D gene TRBD1, 6 bases. V was shortened by 2 bases and J by 3 bases, with 8 bases between the two germline ends. This CDR3 is built from 14 residues. Germline CDR1 is LGHNA and CDR2 is YSLEER. The CDR3 sequence: CASSQWGHYNEQFF. The CDR3 DNA follows: TGCGCCAGCAGCCAATGGGGACACTACAATGAGCAGTTCTTC.

This clonotype was counted ten times or more. This chain joins TRBV27 and TRBJ2-5; possible D gene TRBD2, 5 bases. Trimming removed 3 bases from V and 5 bases from J, with 10 bases in between. Germline V gives CDR1 MNHEY, CDR2 SMNVEV (reference sequence). The CDR3 is 13 amino acids. CDR3 DNA sequence: TGTGCCAGCAGTTTGCTCGGCGGGGAGACCCAGTACTTC. Amino acids: CASSLLGGETQYF.

This clonotype appeared many times. V usage is TRBV6-2 or TRBV6-3 and J usage is TRBJ2-1; D possibly corresponds to TRBD2 (5 bases). CDR1 and CDR2 (germline): MNHEY, SVGEGT. Trimming took 3 bases from V and 6 from J, leaving 12 bases between them. CDR3 length: 14 amino acids. This CDR3 reads CASSYSGLSNEQFF. The DNA of the CDR3 is TGTGCCAGCAGTTATTCAGGACTCTCCAATGAGCAGTTCTTC.

The V and J genes are TRBV18 and TRBJ2-6, with TRBD2 as a possible D gene (6 bases). The germline V gene encodes CDR1 KGHSH and CDR2 LQKENI. Deletions cut 4 bases from V and 8 bases from J, with 15 bases between. The CDR3 runs to 15 residues. This CDR3 reads CASSQTPLASNVLTF. DNA of the CDR3: TGTGCCAGCTCACAAACCCCACTAGCTTCCAACGTCCTGACTTTC.

This clonotype was seen more than once but under ten times. A read error may explain this, as a much larger clone is one base away. This sequence joins TRBV6-1 and TRBJ2-7; D might be TRBD1 (5 bases). This CDR3 is built from 14 residues. Germline V lookup: CDR1 MNHNS, CDR2 SASEGT. V was cut by 6 bases and J by 0 bases, with 12 bases left in between. CDR3 bases: TGTGCCAGCAGCTACACAAGGGGCTCCTACGAGCAGTACTTC. This translates into CASSYTRGSYEQYF.

As for this clonotype: A much larger clone lies one base from this, so it may be a read error. V usage is TRBV7-6 and J usage is TRBJ2-1; TRBD2 is a possible D gene (6 bases). This CDR3 comprises 16 residues. In germline, CDR1 is SGHVS, CDR2 FNYEAQ. Between the trimmed V and J ends, which lost 5 bases and 4 bases, there was a span of 18 bases. As DNA, the CDR3 is TGTGCCAGCAGCCTCTCCGGGACTGCCGTATACAATGAGCAGTTCTTC. Translated: CASSLSGTAVYNEQFF. Variable domain in full (rest from reference TRBV7-6 and TRBJ2-1): GAGVSQSPRYKVTKRGQDVALRCDPISGHVSLYWYRQALGQGPEFLTYFNYEAQQDKSGLPNDRFSAERPEGSISTLTIQRTEQRDSAMYRCASSLSGTAVYNEQFFGPGTRLTVL.

The chain recombines TRBV20-1 with TRBJ2-7; TRBD2 matches 9 bases. The junction had 18 bases not matched to a gene; V was cut back by 6 bases and J by 3 bases. The germline gives CDR1 DFQATT, CDR2 SNEGSKA (reference sequence). This CDR3 contains 17 residues. CDR3 nucleotide sequence: TGCAGTGCCCTACCGGGAGCGGGAGGTTCAAACTACTACGAGCAGTACTTC. Its translation: CSALPGAGGSNYYEQYF.

The chain recombines TRBV29-1 with TRBJ2-7; D not certain. From germline, CDR1 is SQVTM and CDR2 ANQGSEA. Trimming removed 2 bases from V and 6 bases from J, with 11 bases in between. The CDR3 is 12 residues long. DNA of the CDR3: TGCAGCGTTGAATGGCGGCCGGGCGAGCAGTACTTC. Translation: CSVEWRPGEQYF.

The genes are TRBV3-1 and TRBJ2-6; the D is unclear. Germline V CDR1 and CDR2: LGHDT, YNNKEL (reference sequence). The CDR3 loop spans 16 amino acids. Trimming left V 3 bases short and J 5 bases short, with 14 bases between. The CDR3 loop is CASSQDLSIWANVLTF. The CDR3 DNA reads TGTGCCAGCAGCCAGGACCTCTCTATTTGGGCCAACGTCCTGACTTTC.

The chain joins TRBV10-3 to TRBJ1-1; a possible D gene is TRBD1 (5 bases). The CDR3 runs 13 residues. Trimming left V 8 bases short and J 6 bases short, with 16 bases between. Germline CDR1 ENHRY, CDR2 SYGVKD. CDR3 DNA: TGTGCCATCGGGCCTTCCCGACAGTCTGAAGCTTTCTTT. It codes for CAIGPSRQSEAFF.

V usage is TRBV28 and J usage is TRBJ1-5; perhaps TRBD1 as D (6 bases). Germline CDR1 reads MDHEN; CDR2 reads SYDVKM. The CDR3 totals 15 residues. Between the trimmed V and J ends, which lost 5 bases and 6 bases, there was a span of 17 bases. The CDR3 region is CASSPQGGGSQPQHF. The DNA for the CDR3 is TGTGCCAGCAGTCCTCAAGGGGGTGGTAGTCAGCCCCAGCATTTT.

The chain joins TRBV19 to TRBJ1-6; no reliable D call. The V end lost 3 bases, the J end lost 0 bases, and 21 bases lay between the germline ends. Germline lookup yields CDR1 LNHDA and CDR2 SQIVND (reference sequence). The CDR3 runs to 20 residues. DNA for the CDR3: TGTGCCAGTAGTATGATGATCCGCCCTGAGTTGACCTCCTATAATTCACCCCTCCACTTT. Translation: CASSMMIRPELTSYNSPLHF.

This clonotype was observed at least ten times. The rearrangement uses TRBV20-1 and TRBJ2-5, with 7 positions matching TRBD1. The V gene end was trimmed by 6 bases and the J gene end by 4 bases; junction bases not matched to a gene: 5. The germline V gene encodes CDR1 DFQATT and CDR2 SNEGSKA (reference sequence). This CDR3 is built from 12 residues. The CDR3 DNA reads TGCAGTGCCGACAGGGAAGTAGAGACCCAGTACTTC. Amino acid sequence: CSADREVETQYF.

This clonotype was counted ten times or more. This chain connects TRBV28 to TRBJ2-3; the D call may be TRBD1 or TRBD2 (5 bases each). This CDR3 region has 16 residues. CDR1 and CDR2 from the germline V gene are MDHEN and SYDVKM. Trimming shortened V by 2 bases and J by 2 bases, and 14 bases separated the two germline ends. In nucleotides, the CDR3 is TGTGCCAGCAGTTTAGTGGGGGAAGGGGACACAGATACGCAGTATTTT. Its protein product is CASSLVGEGDTDTQYF.

V gene TRBV18 combines with J gene TRBJ2-2; possibly TRBD1 or TRBD2 for D (5 bases each). The CDR3 is 16 amino acids. Between the trimmed V and J ends, which lost 5 bases and 0 bases, there was a span of 13 bases. From germline, CDR1 is KGHSH and CDR2 LQKENI. As DNA, the CDR3 is TGTGCCAGCTCAGTTTCGCAGGGACCGAACACCGGGGAGCTGTTTTTT. It is translated as CASSVSQGPNTGELFF.

The rearrangement uses TRBV29-1 and TRBJ2-1; D is ambiguous. This CDR3 is built from 14 residues. Germline V CDR1 and CDR2: SQVTM, ANQGSEA. V was clipped by 1 base and J by 0 bases, with 7 bases between them. In DNA form, the CDR3 reads TGCAGCGTTGAAGGGGTGAGCTCCTACAATGAGCAGTTCTTC. Amino acids: CSVEGVSSYNEQFF.

This clonotype was picked up many times. The chain employs TRBV15 and TRBJ2-7, with TRBD2 matching 10 bases. The CDR3 runs to 18 residues. The V gene end was trimmed by 0 bases and the J gene end by 2 bases; junction bases not matched to a gene: 10. Germline V gives CDR1 LNHNV, CDR2 YYDKDF (reference sequence). The CDR3 coding sequence is TGTGCCACCAGCAGAGAGGGGGTAGCGGGAGGTCCGGCCTACGAGCAGTACTTC. This gives the protein CATSREGVAGGPAYEQYF.

This clonotype has a handful of counts. The rearrangement links TRBV27 to TRBJ1-2; D is ambiguous. This CDR3 is 15 amino acids long. The germline CDR1 and CDR2 sequences are MNHEY and SMNVEV (reference sequence). Trimming shortened V by 0 bases and J by 6 bases, and 14 bases separated the two germline ends. The CDR3 region has the DNA TGTGCCAGCAGTTTATCGAAGGGATTGATAGATGGCTACACCTTC. This gives the protein CASSLSKGLIDGYTF.

This clonotype was counted ten times or more. The V and J genes are TRBV18 and TRBJ2-3; D perhaps matches TRBD2 (5 bases). V lost 2 bases, J lost 0 bases, and 9 bases lay in between. Germline V gene sequence: CDR1 KGHSH, CDR2 LQKENI. The CDR3 totals 15 residues. In DNA, the CDR3 is TGTGCCAGCTCACCATTCAGGACTAGCACAGATACGCAGTATTTT. Translated: CASSPFRTSTDTQYF.

This clonotype was recorded a few times. This rearrangement joins TRBV4-3 to TRBJ2-7, with 7 bases identical to TRBD1. CDR3 length: 16 residues. CDR1 is LGHNA, CDR2 YSLEER, per germline. Germline trimming cut 4 bases from V and 1 base from J; bases unmatched to any gene: 10. This chain's CDR3 is CASSREWDSSSYEQYF. The CDR3 coding sequence is TGCGCCAGCAGCCGAGAATGGGACAGCTCGTCCTACGAGCAGTACTTC.

This clonotype has more than one count but fewer than ten. This chain connects TRBV4-1 to TRBJ1-1; D might be TRBD1 (6 bases). The germline CDR1 and CDR2 sequences are MGHRA and YSYEKL. V shed 5 bases and J shed 1 base, with 17 bases lying between them. The CDR3 spans 16 residues. CDR3 amino acids: CASSNTPGQRNTEAFF. The CDR3 bases are TGCGCCAGCAGCAATACCCCCGGACAGAGGAACACTGAAGCTTTCTTT.

The chain links TRBV14 to TRBJ2-7, with 7 bases lining up with TRBD2. V was clipped by 4 bases and J by 3 bases; unmatched bases: 12. The germline V gene has CDR1 SGHDN and CDR2 FVKESK. The CDR3 length is 16 residues. CDR3 sequence: CASSPYRGLADYEQYF. CDR3 nucleotides: TGTGCCAGCAGCCCCTACCGTGGTCTAGCGGACTACGAGCAGTACTTC.

The table lists this clonotype with a few counts. This chain uses TRBV13 with TRBJ2-3; D may be TRBD1 or TRBD2 (5 bases each). The germline V gene has CDR1 PRHDT and CDR2 FYEKMQ (reference sequence). The length of the CDR3 is 16 residues. V was shortened by 4 bases and J by 2 bases, with 16 bases between the two germline ends. CDR3 region: CASSSGPNGFTDTQYF. The DNA of the CDR3 is TGTGCCAGCAGCTCGGGACCTAATGGGTTCACAGATACGCAGTATTTT.

The sample holds a few counts of this clonotype. The J gene is TRBJ2-5, the V gene TRBV18; perhaps D is TRBD1 or TRBD2 (5 bases each). CDR1 KGHSH and CDR2 LQKENI come from the germline V gene. The CDR3 totals 15 residues. V was trimmed by 3 bases and J by 4 bases, leaving 15 bases between them. This chain's CDR3 is CASSPIRVGGETQYF. The CDR3 DNA follows: TGTGCCAGCTCACCGATCAGGGTCGGAGGAGAGACCCAGTACTTC.

This clonotype appeared many times. This rearrangement joins TRBV11-1 to TRBJ2-1; the match to TRBD2 covers 10 bases. The CDR3 totals 14 residues. Germline V gene lookup returns CDR1 SGHAT and CDR2 FQDESV (reference sequence). V lost 5 bases, J lost 6 bases, and 4 bases stayed unmatched. CDR3 DNA: TGTGCCAGCAGCCCCGGGACTAGCGTCAATGAGCAGTTCTTC. It translates to CASSPGTSVNEQFF.